A selection of T cell receptor beta chains follows, all from one sample in a study of blood T cells in healthy people across ages. TCRdb used MiXCR to reprocess the 5' RACE reads, holding one entry per CDR3 protein. The sample contains hundreds of thousands of distinct CDR3 sequences, roughly 60% of which appear only once. The sample was blood. The receptors come from a man aged 25-40 years in good health. Each CDR3 is given with its conserved first and last residue. A D gene is named only where the DNA matches it firmly. The size entry is marked missing in some rows and otherwise reads once, few, many or a size class.

CDR3 DNA: TGCAGTGGGGCAGATTCCTACGAGCAGTACTTC
CDR3 protein: CSGADSYEQYF
clone size: few
V gene: TRBV20-1
J gene: TRBJ2-7
D gene: NA

CDR3 DNA: TGTGCCAGCAGCTTAGAGTACAGCTCCTACGAGCAGTACTTC
CDR3 protein: CASSLEYSSYEQYF
clone size: NA
V gene: TRBV7-2
J gene: TRBJ2-7
D gene: NA

CDR3 DNA: TGCAGCGTGGGGACAGTTGGGAAAATGTTTTTT
CDR3 protein: CSVGTVGKMFF
clone size: NA
V gene: TRBV29-1
J gene: TRBJ1-4
D gene: TRBD1

CDR3 DNA: TGTGCCAGCAGCTTAGATTCGCGTGGCGGGGCTCAGTACTTC
CDR3 protein: CASSLDSRGGAQYF
clone size: NA
V gene: TRBV7-2
J gene: TRBJ2-4
D gene: NA

CDR3 DNA: TGCGCCAGCAGCATAGGACAGGCGTCGGATGGCTACACCTTC
CDR3 protein: CASSIGQASDGYTF
clone size: NA
V gene: TRBV5-1
J gene: TRBJ1-2
D gene: TRBD1

CDR3 DNA: TGTGCCAGCAGTTTGAAGGGGTCCTCCCTCTACGAGCAGTACTTC
CDR3 protein: CASSLKGSSLYEQYF
clone size: NA
V gene: TRBV12-3/TRBV12-4
J gene: TRBJ2-7
D gene: NA

CDR3 DNA: TGTGCCAGCAGCCCCCAAGATTACAATGAGCAGTTCTTC
CDR3 protein: CASSPQDYNEQFF
clone size: few
V gene: TRBV12-3/TRBV12-4
J gene: TRBJ2-1
D gene: NA

CDR3 DNA: TGCGCCAGCAGCTTGGGCGGGGTTAGCGGAGCTCGATACAATGAGCAGTTCTTC
CDR3 protein: CASSLGGVSGARYNEQFF
clone size: NA
V gene: TRBV5-1
J gene: TRBJ2-1
D gene: NA

CDR3 DNA: TGTGCCCCCTATGGCTACACCTTC
CDR3 protein: CAPYGYTF
clone size: NA
V gene: TRBV25-1
J gene: TRBJ1-2
D gene: NA

CDR3 DNA: TGTGCCAGCAGCTTAGTGATGGCGGATGGTGAGCAGTTCTTC
CDR3 protein: CASSLVMADGEQFF
clone size: few
V gene: TRBV7-2
J gene: TRBJ2-1
D gene: NA

CDR3 DNA: TGCGCCAGCAGCTTGGATACCAGGGCCTACGAGCAGTACTTC
CDR3 protein: CASSLDTRAYEQYF
clone size: NA
V gene: TRBV5-1
J gene: TRBJ2-7
D gene: NA

CDR3 DNA: TGTGCCAGCAGCTTGAGGTTTAGCGGGAGCACAGATACGCAGTATTTT
CDR3 protein: CASSLRFSGSTDTQYF
clone size: NA
V gene: TRBV7-6
J gene: TRBJ2-3
D gene: TRBD2

CDR3 DNA: TGCGCCAGCAGCTCCGTTCGCGTGGGCAATGAGCAGTTCTTC
CDR3 protein: CASSSVRVGNEQFF
clone size: few
V gene: TRBV5-1
J gene: TRBJ2-1
D gene: NA

CDR3 DNA: TGCAGTGCGTGGGACAGGGGGCTAACAAAGCAGTACTTC
CDR3 protein: CSAWDRGLTKQYF
clone size: few
V gene: TRBV20-1
J gene: TRBJ2-7
D gene: TRBD1

CDR3 DNA: TGTGCCAGCAGTGGTCGGACCAATTCACCCCTCCACTTT
CDR3 protein: CASSGRTNSPLHF
clone size: NA
V gene: TRBV6-1
J gene: TRBJ1-6
D gene: NA

CDR3 DNA: TGCAGTGCTAGAGTGGCGGGAGGCCTCTCCTACGAGCAGTACTTC
CDR3 protein: CSARVAGGLSYEQYF
clone size: NA
V gene: TRBV20-1
J gene: TRBJ2-7
D gene: TRBD2

CDR3 DNA: TGCGCCAGCAGCTTGTATAGCGGGGGGGCCTCCTCGAACACCGGGGAGCTGTTTTTT
CDR3 protein: CASSLYSGGASSNTGELFF
clone size: NA
V gene: TRBV5-1
J gene: TRBJ2-2
D gene: TRBD2

CDR3 DNA: TGCAGCGTTGAATTTCTGTTACGGAATGAGCAGTTCTTC
CDR3 protein: CSVEFLLRNEQFF
clone size: NA
V gene: TRBV29-1
J gene: TRBJ2-1
D gene: NA

CDR3 DNA: TGTGCCACCCAGAGGGGGGCACAAGAGACCCAGTACTTC
CDR3 protein: CATQRGAQETQYF
clone size: NA
V gene: TRBV19
J gene: TRBJ2-5
D gene: NA

CDR3 DNA: TGCAGTGCCAGAGATCCCAAAGCGGGTGGGGCCGGGGAGCTGTTTTTT
CDR3 protein: CSARDPKAGGAGELFF
clone size: NA
V gene: TRBV20-1
J gene: TRBJ2-2
D gene: NA

CDR3 DNA: TGTGCCAGCAAAAGTGAGCGTGGCACAGATACGCAGTATTTT
CDR3 protein: CASKSERGTDTQYF
clone size: once
V gene: TRBV5-4
J gene: TRBJ2-3
D gene: NA

CDR3 DNA: TGTGCCAGCAGCTCAGATAGCGGGGGGATCTACAATGAGCAGTTCTTC
CDR3 protein: CASSSDSGGIYNEQFF
clone size: NA
V gene: TRBV11-1
J gene: TRBJ2-1
D gene: TRBD2

CDR3 DNA: TGTGCCAGCAGGCGATCTCCGGGACTAGAGGGCGGGCAGTACTTC
CDR3 protein: CASRRSPGLEGGQYF
clone size: NA
V gene: TRBV6-5
J gene: TRBJ2-7
D gene: TRBD2

CDR3 DNA: TGTGCCAGCTCACCACAGGGACAGTTCTCCTACGAGCAGTACTTC
CDR3 protein: CASSPQGQFSYEQYF
clone size: NA
V gene: TRBV18
J gene: TRBJ2-7
D gene: TRBD1

CDR3 DNA: TGTGCCAGCAGTACAGGACAGGTAAATGAGCAGTTCTTC
CDR3 protein: CASSTGQVNEQFF
clone size: few
V gene: TRBV6-5
J gene: TRBJ2-1
D gene: TRBD1

CDR3 DNA: TGTGCCAGCCAGAGCTACAATGAGCAGTTCTTC
CDR3 protein: CASQSYNEQFF
clone size: NA
V gene: TRBV7-9
J gene: TRBJ2-1
D gene: NA

CDR3 DNA: TGTGCCAGCAGCCCCCCGTTCGGACGGGAGACCCAGTACTTC
CDR3 protein: CASSPPFGRETQYF
clone size: NA
V gene: TRBV7-9
J gene: TRBJ2-5
D gene: NA

CDR3 DNA: TGCAGCGTTGAAGAGGGACACCACACTGAAGCTTTCTTT
CDR3 protein: CSVEEGHHTEAFF
clone size: few
V gene: TRBV29-1
J gene: TRBJ1-1
D gene: NA

CDR3 DNA: TGTGCCAGCAGCCGGCGTGATGCGGGGGGGTCGAACATTCAGTACTTC
CDR3 protein: CASSRRDAGGSNIQYF
clone size: NA
V gene: TRBV7-2
J gene: TRBJ2-4
D gene: TRBD2

CDR3 DNA: TGTGCCAGCAGACGAGGGGGTCCTAATCGGCACAATGAGCAGTTCTTC
CDR3 protein: CASRRGGPNRHNEQFF
clone size: few
V gene: TRBV28
J gene: TRBJ2-1
D gene: NA

CDR3 DNA: TGTGCCAGCAGCCCAACCTCGGATCTGGGCGAGCAGTACTTC
CDR3 protein: CASSPTSDLGEQYF
clone size: NA
V gene: TRBV7-3
J gene: TRBJ2-7
D gene: NA

CDR3 DNA: TGCAGCGTTTGGACAGAAACCACCTACGAGCAGTACTTC
CDR3 protein: CSVWTETTYEQYF
clone size: NA
V gene: TRBV29-1
J gene: TRBJ2-7
D gene: NA

CDR3 DNA: TGTGCCAGCAGCCAGTCTGCGTCTACCTACAATGAGCAGTTCTTC
CDR3 protein: CASSQSASTYNEQFF
clone size: NA
V gene: TRBV3-1
J gene: TRBJ2-1
D gene: NA

CDR3 DNA: TGTGCCAGCAGCTCGGCTAGCGGGACGGGTGAACAGTTCTTC
CDR3 protein: CASSSASGTGEQFF
clone size: NA
V gene: TRBV7-2
J gene: TRBJ2-1
D gene: TRBD2

CDR3 DNA: TGCGCCAGCAGCCAATCATGGCCCCCGACGGGCTACACCTTC
CDR3 protein: CASSQSWPPTGYTF
clone size: NA
V gene: TRBV4-3
J gene: TRBJ1-2
D gene: NA

CDR3 DNA: TGCGCCAGCAGCCAAGTCTTAGCGGGGGGTGTAGATACGCAGTATTTT
CDR3 protein: CASSQVLAGGVDTQYF
clone size: NA
V gene: TRBV4-1
J gene: TRBJ2-3
D gene: TRBD2

CDR3 DNA: TGTGCCAGCAGTTACTCTCCCACAGGGGCTGGAAACACCATATATTTT
CDR3 protein: CASSYSPTGAGNTIYF
clone size: few
V gene: TRBV6-5
J gene: TRBJ1-3
D gene: TRBD1

CDR3 DNA: TGTGCCAGTCGGGACTTAGGACAAAATGAGCAGTTCTTC
CDR3 protein: CASRDLGQNEQFF
clone size: NA
V gene: TRBV7-2
J gene: TRBJ2-1
D gene: NA

CDR3 DNA: TGTGCCAGCAGCTCCATTAGACAGGGGAGCACAGATACGCAGTATTTT
CDR3 protein: CASSSIRQGSTDTQYF
clone size: NA
V gene: TRBV13
J gene: TRBJ2-3
D gene: TRBD1

CDR3 DNA: TGTGCCAGCAAGCCAGGGGGGTGGTTGGAGACCCAGTACTTC
CDR3 protein: CASKPGGWLETQYF
clone size: NA
V gene: TRBV12-3/TRBV12-4
J gene: TRBJ2-5
D gene: NA

CDR3 DNA: TGCAGTGCTAGAGATCGCGGGACTAGTTTTTCTGAGCAGTTCTTC
CDR3 protein: CSARDRGTSFSEQFF
clone size: NA
V gene: TRBV20-1
J gene: TRBJ2-1
D gene: TRBD2

CDR3 DNA: TGTGCCAGCAGCCGTAGCGGGGGGACTACCTACAATGAGCAGTTCTTC
CDR3 protein: CASSRSGGTTYNEQFF
clone size: few
V gene: TRBV4-2
J gene: TRBJ2-1
D gene: TRBD2